This T cell receptor (beta chain) was captured by sequencing in a study of shared clonotypes between healthy human individuals. The wider study: Each donor's CD4 naive and CD4 memory cells filled three plates apiece, CD8 naive two, and CD8 memory one.

The CDR3 runs to 15 residues. V lost 5 bases, J lost 3 bases, and 17 bases lay in between. Germline V CDR1 and CDR2: SGHAT, FQNNGV. TCRdb's copy holds only in-frame clones and misses some; the assay was immunoSEQ multiplex PCR. The top ten hold around 1.7% of the sample, which has more than 2 million clones, approximately 92% seen once. CD45RO negativity and positive selection for CCR7 defined naive CD8 cells, a population that excluded terminally differentiated effector memory CD45RA+ cells. Adult donors, all healthy and HIV-negative, had no recent acute infections or vaccinations. Points from the study as a whole: Limited genetic and exposure-history diversity came from having few donors. Against clonotypes common to all four donors, non-shared ones had lower generation probabilities.

On this clone: Its antigen is still unknown.

The chain employs TRBV11-2 and TRBJ2-7; D gene ambiguous. Sequenced sample: naive CD8+ T cells from PBMCs. This TCR was sampled from a man aged 18-30 years in good health. Some clones in this sample may be carry-over from other donors' samples. CDR3 sequence reads: CASSPIAADGYEQYF. The DNA for the CDR3 is TGTGCCAGCAGCCCAATTGCCGCGGACGGCTACGAGCAGTACTTC.